In this sample, the clone carrying this T cell receptor beta chain turned up many times. Its target is not known. V was clipped by 3 bases and J by 5 bases, with 2 bases between them. From germline, CDR1 is SGHNT and CDR2 YENEEA. The CDR3 is 12 amino acids. TCRdb processed the 5' RACE reads anew with MiXCR; each CDR3 protein has one entry. The data show 55,000 to 65,000 distinct CDR3 sequences, about 3.7% seen once. These data are taken from a study of neurological immune-mediated disorders. The study's findings and limits: Falling below healthy controls, multiple sclerosis showed the least TCR clonal expansion, while HTLV-1-associated myelopathy showed the most.

This receptor was identified in a woman in her fifties or sixties with multiple sclerosis. The V gene is TRBV11-3, the J gene TRBJ1-6, with D unclear. The sequenced sample was PBMCs. Here the CDR3 reads CASSLNNSPLHF. The CDR3 DNA is TGTGCCAGCAGCTTGAATAATTCACCCCTCCACTTT.